The 27 T cell receptor beta chains listed next were all sequenced from one sample in a study of cytomegalovirus exposure and HLA in healthy donors. With 60 Vbeta and 13 Jbeta primers, the PCR was carried out. Sequencing was performed with immunoSEQ multiplex PCR; in TCRdb, only in-frame clones are kept and a portion is missing. This table holds 150,000 to 200,000 clones, over 60% found once. Sequenced input: PBMCs. The receptor set was obtained from a man aged 35 to 55 in good health and CMV-seronegative.

The chain joins TRBV5-1 to TRBJ2-2; TRBD1 agrees at 7 bases. Losses at the gene ends were 2 bases for V and 3 bases for J; bases not matched to a gene: 1. Germline values: CDR1 SGHRS, CDR2 YFSETQ. This CDR3 contains 14 residues. CDR3 amino acids: CASSLGTDTGELFF. The CDR3 nucleotides are TGCGCCAGCAGCTTAGGGACAGACACCGGGGAGCTGTTTTTT.

The V gene is TRBV4-3, the J gene TRBJ2-3; 7 bases agree with TRBD1. The germline CDR1 and CDR2 sequences are LGHNA and YSLEER. J lost 6 bases, V lost 0 bases, and 12 bases had no gene match. This CDR3 has 17 residues. The CDR3 protein is CASSQDRNRGDQDTQYF. For the CDR3, the DNA is TGCGCCAGCAGCCAAGATAGAAACAGGGGAGATCAGGATACGCAGTATTTT.

The genes are TRBV29-1 and TRBJ2-3; perhaps TRBD2 as D (6 bases). The CDR3 loop spans 13 amino acids. CDR1 is SQVTM, CDR2 ANQGSEA, per germline. V was clipped by 6 bases and J by 6 bases, with 16 bases between them. In DNA, the CDR3 is TGCAGCGTCGGGTCGACTAGAGGCGATACGCAGTATTTT. It is translated as CSVGSTRGDTQYF.

This clone appeared once. J is TRBJ1-1 and V is TRBV19, with D maybe TRBD1 (6 bases). V gave up 5 bases and J gave up 1 base, with 14 bases separating them. The CDR3 loop spans 15 amino acids. From germline, CDR1 is LNHDA and CDR2 SQIVND (reference sequence). The CDR3 sequence is CASSSPARGNTEAFF. The CDR3 DNA sequence: TGTGCCAGTAGTTCACCGGCCAGGGGGAACACTGAAGCTTTCTTT.

The chain employs TRBV19 and TRBJ2-2; the D gene is possibly TRBD2 (5 bases). This CDR3 region has 15 residues. Looked up from germline, CDR1 is LNHDA and CDR2 is SQIVND (reference sequence). V lost 2 bases, J lost 3 bases, and 10 bases lay in between. DNA for the CDR3: TGTGCCAGTAGTATACGTCCCGGGGACACCGGGGAGCTGTTTTTT. The encoded protein is CASSIRPGDTGELFF.

The rearrangement uses TRBV2 and TRBJ1-5, with 9 bases fitting TRBD1. The CDR3 length is 17 residues. J gave up 0 bases and V 5 bases, and 8 bases lay outside the gene matches. The V gene's germline CDR1 is SNHLY and CDR2 FYNNEI. The CDR3 here is CASSLGTGRNSNQPQHF. As DNA, the CDR3 is TGTGCCAGCAGTCTTGGGACAGGGAGAAATAGCAATCAGCCCCAGCATTTT.

This chain connects TRBV28 to TRBJ2-7; D is perhaps TRBD1 (6 bases). V dropped 4 bases and J dropped 0 bases, with 10 bases sitting between them. The CDR3 totals 14 residues. CDR1 and CDR2 (germline): MDHEN, SYDVKM. For the CDR3, the DNA is TGTGCCAGCAGTTCTCAGGGGACCTCCTACGAGCAGTACTTC. Its protein product is CASSSQGTSYEQYF.

The chain joins TRBV30 to TRBJ2-7, with TRBD2 identical over 7 bases. CDR3 length equals 14 residues. From germline, CDR1 is GTSNPN and CDR2 SVGIG (reference sequence). J lost 6 bases, V lost 4 bases, and 12 bases had no gene match. CDR3 loop: CAWTLGLAVSEQYF. Here the CDR3 DNA reads TGTGCCTGGACCCTCGGGCTAGCGGTTTCCGAGCAGTACTTC. Variable domain in full (rest from reference TRBV30 and TRBJ2-7): SQTIHQWPATLVQPVGSPLSLECTVEGTSNPNLYWYRQAAGRGLQLLFYSVGIGQISSEVPQNLSASRPQDRQFILSSKKLLLSDSGFYLCAWTLGLAVSEQYFGPGTRLTVT.

The rearrangement uses TRBV5-4 and TRBJ2-6, with D tentatively TRBD1 (6 bases). The CDR3 loop spans 15 amino acids. Trimming cost V 2 bases and J 4 bases, with 10 bases left between them. The germline V gene encodes CDR1 SGHNT and CDR2 YYREEE (reference sequence). CDR3 in DNA: TGTGCCAGCAGCTTTGGGGGCGGAGGGGCCAACGTCCTGACTTTC. Amino acids: CASSFGGGGANVLTF.

The V call is TRBV4-1, the J call TRBJ2-1; TRBD2 aligns across 7 bases. Germline assignment: CDR1 MGHRA and CDR2 YSYEKL. CDR3 length equals 13 residues. The J segment lost 8 bases and the V segment lost 4 bases, leaving 5 bases of the junction unmatched. The CDR3 sequence: CASSPTSIDEQFF. The CDR3 DNA is TGCGCCAGCAGCCCGACTAGCATAGATGAGCAGTTCTTC.

V usage is TRBV7-6 and J usage is TRBJ1-1, with a tentative D call TRBD1 (6 bases). V lost 0 bases and J lost 1, with 9 bases in between. The CDR3 has 15 amino acids. Looked up from germline, CDR1 is SGHVS and CDR2 is FNYEAQ. Here the CDR3 reads CASSLARGANTEAFF. CDR3 nucleotides: TGTGCCAGCAGCTTAGCCCGGGGGGCGAACACTGAAGCTTTCTTT.

The rearrangement links TRBV18 to TRBJ2-1, with TRBD1 as a possible D gene (5 bases). Trimming shortened V by 0 bases and J by 5 bases, and 17 bases separated the two germline ends. The CDR3 is 17 residues long. CDR1 is KGHSH, CDR2 LQKENI, per germline. The CDR3 sequence is CASSPPTLRGVHNEQFF. CDR3 nucleotide sequence: TGTGCCAGCTCACCACCAACCCTAAGGGGCGTTCACAATGAGCAGTTCTTC.

The chain carries TRBV6-1 and TRBJ2-7; D possibly corresponds to TRBD2 (6 bases). The germline V gene has CDR1 MNHNS and CDR2 SASEGT. Trimming took 6 bases from V and 9 from J, leaving 18 bases between them. CDR3 length: 13 residues. The CDR3: CASRVGGFNAQYF. The CDR3 nucleotides are TGTGCCAGCAGAGTCGGGGGATTCAACGCGCAGTACTTC.

The rearrangement links TRBV5-4 to TRBJ1-2; 9 bases are shared with TRBD1. The CDR3 sequence is 14 residues long. The germline CDR1 and CDR2 sequences are SGHNT and YYREEE (reference sequence). V lost 0 bases and J lost 5; bases outside the gene matches: 2. CDR3 residues: CASSLGTGEYGYTF. The CDR3 DNA sequence: TGTGCCAGCAGCTTGGGGACAGGGGAATATGGCTACACCTTC.

The chain uses TRBV5-1 and TRBJ1-3, with 10 bases that match TRBD1. CDR1 is SGHRS and CDR2 is YFSETQ in the germline V gene. The CDR3 totals 18 residues. V shed 4 bases, J shed 0 bases, and the junction held 10 bases outside the gene matches. The CDR3: CASSHVPGQGRSGNTIYF. The CDR3 region has the DNA TGCGCCAGCAGCCACGTCCCGGGACAGGGGCGCTCTGGAAACACCATATATTTT.

V usage is TRBV11-3 and J usage is TRBJ2-2; D gene ambiguous. Per the germline V gene, CDR1 is SGHNT and CDR2 is YENEEA. The CDR3 has 14 amino acids. V was trimmed by 0 bases and J by 5 bases, leaving 7 bases between them. CDR3: CASSLDPGTGELFF. Written as DNA, the CDR3 is TGTGCCAGCAGCTTAGATCCGGGTACCGGGGAGCTGTTTTTT. The whole variable domain, filled in from reference TRBV11-3 and TRBJ2-2, reads EAGVVQSPRYKIIEKKQPVAFWCNPISGHNTLYWYLQNLGQGPELLIRYENEEAVDDSQLPKDRFSAERLKGVDSTLKIQPAELGDSAVYLCASSLDPGTGELFFGEGSRLTVL.

In regard to this clone: The junction departs from germline at one end; a sequencing error may be responsible. The V call is TRBV7-3, the J call TRBJ2-1, with 12 bases fitting TRBD2. This CDR3 spans 19 amino acids. Germline V gene lookup returns CDR1 SGHTA and CDR2 FQGTGA. The CDR3 is CASSLTPIGLAGPTREQFF. In DNA form, the CDR3 reads TGTGCCAGCAGCCTAACCCCGATCGGACTAGCGGGACCAACGAGGGAGCAGTTCTTC. Full variable domain (rest looked up from reference TRBV7-3 and TRBJ2-1): GAGVSQTPSNKVTEKGKYVELRCDPISGHTALYWYRQSLGQGPEFLIYFQGTGAADDSGLPNDRFFAVRPEGSVSTLKIQRTERGDSAVYLCASSLTPIGLAGPTREQFFGPGTRLTVL.

The chain links TRBV19 to TRBJ2-7; D is possibly TRBD2 (5 bases). V was pared by 5 bases and J by 6 bases, with 17 bases between. This CDR3 is built from 14 residues. From germline, CDR1 is LNHDA and CDR2 SQIVND (reference sequence). The CDR3 spells CASSPGLTNPEQYF. The CDR3 DNA is TGTGCCAGTAGTCCCGGACTCACGAACCCCGAGCAGTACTTC.

V and J are TRBV12-5 and TRBJ2-7; 8 nucleotides match TRBD2. V lost 7 bases, J lost 5 bases, and 10 bases stayed unmatched. The germline gives CDR1 LGHNT, CDR2 FRNRAP. This CDR3 has 14 amino acids. The CDR3: CASAQRGLSDEQYF. CDR3 in DNA: TGTGCTAGTGCCCAGCGGGGGTTGAGCGACGAGCAGTACTTC.

The chain joins TRBV4-1 to TRBJ2-7, with TRBD1 matching over 9 bases. With 11 bases clipped from V and 3 bases from J, the junction kept 5 bases outside the gene matches. The CDR3 extends over 12 amino acids. CDR1 and CDR2 from the germline V gene are MGHRA and YSYEKL. CDR3 DNA: TGCGCCCTACAGGGGGCGGACTACGAGCAGTACTTC. Residues: CALQGADYEQYF.

The chain uses TRBV25-1 and TRBJ2-1; D might be TRBD2 (5 bases). There are 16 residues in the CDR3. V lost 5 bases and J lost 0, with 14 bases in between. CDR1 MGHDK and CDR2 SYGVNS come from the germline V gene. This chain's CDR3 is CASSPARTDSYNEQFF. Written as DNA, the CDR3 is TGTGCCAGCAGTCCGGCGAGGACTGACTCCTACAATGAGCAGTTCTTC.

To note about this clone: The junction and the germline gene differ at one end; a read error may be behind it. The chain couples TRBV6-1 to TRBJ2-2; 10 bases are shared with TRBD2. Germline lookup yields CDR1 MNHNS and CDR2 SASEGT. The CDR3 runs to 15 residues. DNA of the CDR3: TGTGCCAGCAGTGAAACTAGCGGGAACTCCGGGGAGCTGTTTTTT. Translating it yields CASSETSGNSGELFF.

The V call is TRBV11-2, the J call TRBJ2-7; 9 bases line up with TRBD2. V lost 4 bases to trimming and J lost 7 bases; unmatched junction nucleotides: 11. Per the germline V gene, CDR1 is SGHAT and CDR2 is FQNNGV. CDR3 size: 15 residues. The CDR3 loop is CASSSLRAGGGEQYF. In DNA, the CDR3 is TGTGCCAGCAGCTCTTTGCGAGCGGGAGGCGGGGAGCAGTACTTC.

The chain is built from TRBV10-2 and TRBJ2-5; 9 nucleotides align to TRBD1. With 8 bases clipped from V and 5 bases from J, the junction kept 12 bases outside the gene matches. CDR3 length: 15 residues. In germline, CDR1 is WSHSY, CDR2 SAAADI. The CDR3 spells CASRFSGTGSETQYF. In nucleotides, the CDR3 is TGCGCCAGCCGATTTTCCGGGACAGGGAGTGAGACCCAGTACTTC.

The V call is TRBV2, the J call TRBJ2-5, with D unclear. This CDR3 is 14 amino acids long. Germline lookup yields CDR1 SNHLY and CDR2 FYNNEI. V was clipped by 4 bases and J by 1 base, with 10 bases between them. The CDR3 loop is CASSGGGFQETQYF. The DNA for the CDR3 is TGTGCCAGCAGTGGCGGCGGATTCCAAGAGACCCAGTACTTC. Full variable domain (remainder filled in from reference TRBV2 and TRBJ2-5): EPEVTQTPSHQVTQMGQEVILRCVPISNHLYFYWYRQILGQKVEFLVSFYNNEISEKSEIFDDQFSVERPDGSNFTLKIRSTKLEDSAMYFCASSGGGFQETQYFGPGTRLLVL.

This chain uses TRBV2 with TRBJ1-2, with 10 positions matching TRBD1. Per germline, CDR1 SNHLY and CDR2 FYNNEI. Trimming at V came to 5 bases and at J to 7 bases, leaving 7 bases not matched to a gene. The CDR3 runs to 14 residues. The CDR3 here is CASSSVGTGVGYTF. As DNA, the CDR3 is TGTGCCAGCAGTTCCGTCGGGACAGGGGTTGGCTACACCTTC.

The chain carries TRBV18 and TRBJ1-2, with 7 bases fitting TRBD1. The CDR3 has 13 residues. Looked up from germline, CDR1 is KGHSH and CDR2 is LQKENI. V lost 4 bases to trimming and J lost 2 bases; unmatched junction nucleotides: 1. CDR3 region: CASSRGQNYGYTF. CDR3 coding DNA: TGTGCCAGCTCACGGGGACAGAACTATGGCTACACCTTC.